A selection of T cell receptor beta chains follows, all from one sample in a study of blood T cell repertoires in COVID-19. TCRdb keeps only in-frame clones here, not all; method: immunoSEQ multiplex PCR. The table lists about half a million clones, roughly 85% of them singletons. The sample consisted of peripheral blood. The source of these receptors is a human donor in a cohort sampled during active COVID-19. CDR3s include the opening cysteine and the closing phenylalanine or tryptophan. D genes are given only for firm matches. Clone size is given for some rows only: seen once, a few or many times, or a class if the clone is expanded.

cdr3_nt cdr3_aa v_call cdr3_length clone_size d_call j_call
TGTGCCACCAGTGCTGGGACAGCCTATGGCTACACCTTC CATSAGTAYGYTF TRBV24-1 13 NA TRBD1 TRBJ1-2
TGTGCCACCGGTTCAGGGCTGGATACGCAGTATTTT CATGSGLDTQYF TRBV24-1 12 few NA TRBJ2-3
TGTGCCAGTAGTCTCCGGGACAGGAGGACCGGGGAGCTGTTTTTT CASSLRDRRTGELFF TRBV19 15 few TRBD1 TRBJ2-2
TGTGCCAGCAGTGAACTGACATCCGAGCAGTACTTC CASSELTSEQYF TRBV2 12 few NA TRBJ2-7
TGTGCCACCAGCAGCGGACTAGCGACTGGCGACGAGCAGTACTTC CATSSGLATGDEQYF TRBV15 15 few TRBD2 TRBJ2-7
TGTGCCAGCAGCTGGGCCCCGGGACAGGGGGAGGATACGCAGTATTTT CASSWAPGQGEDTQYF TRBV7-9 16 NA TRBD1 TRBJ2-3
TGTGCCAGCAGAACGGGACAGGGCAATGGCTACACCTTC CASRTGQGNGYTF TRBV2 13 NA TRBD1 TRBJ1-2
TGCAGTGCTAGAGGCGGGAATGAGCAGTTCTTC CSARGGNEQFF TRBV20-1 11 NA NA TRBJ2-1
TGCGCCAGCAGCCCTGGACAGGGGGGGTTCTTC CASSPGQGGFF TRBV5-1 11 NA TRBD1 TRBJ2-1
TGCGCCAGCAGCTTGGGGCAGGGGGACAATGAGCAGTTCTTC CASSLGQGDNEQFF TRBV5-1 14 NA TRBD1 TRBJ2-1
TGTGCCAGCAGCCTAGGAGCCGGAGCTTTCTTT CASSLGAGAFF TRBV7-9 11 NA NA TRBJ1-1
TGTGCCAGCAGTCTCCCGGGACAGACGAACACCGGGGAGCTGTTTTTT CASSLPGQTNTGELFF TRBV28 16 NA TRBD1 TRBJ2-2
TGCGCCAGCAGCGGAAAAGGACTAGCGGGCGACAATGAGCAGTTCTTC CASSGKGLAGDNEQFF TRBV5-1 16 NA TRBD2 TRBJ2-1
TGTGCCACCAGTGATTGGGCTAGCGGAAACAATGAGCAGTTCTTC CATSDWASGNNEQFF TRBV24-1 15 NA TRBD2 TRBJ2-1
TGTGCCATCAGTGAGGGCAGGGAGGCCTACGAGCAGTACTTC CAISEGREAYEQYF TRBV10-3 14 few NA TRBJ2-7
TGTGCCTTTCAAGGACAGGGGGCACAAGGCTACACCTTC CAFQGQGAQGYTF TRBV30 13 once TRBD1 TRBJ1-2
TGCAGCGCCGCTTCGACTAGCGGGAGAGATGGTGAGCAGTTCTTC CSAASTSGRDGEQFF TRBV29-1 15 NA TRBD2 TRBJ2-1
TGTGCCAGCAGCCCCGGACTAGAGTACAATGAGCAGTTCTTC CASSPGLEYNEQFF TRBV7-2 14 NA TRBD2 TRBJ2-1
TGCGCCAGCAGTGAGTCAGGGGATGGCTACACCTTC CASSESGDGYTF TRBV10-2 12 NA NA TRBJ1-2
TGTGCCAGCAGCCCTCTCCCGGAAAGGGGTGTGACTGAAGCTTTCTTT CASSPLPERGVTEAFF TRBV5-5 16 NA NA TRBJ1-1
TGTGCCAGCATAAATACAGCATATTACTACGAGCAGTACTTC CASINTAYYYEQYF TRBV2 14 NA NA TRBJ2-7
TGTGCCAGCAGCCCCCGTTTGGGGTCCGGGATGGATACGCAGTATTTT CASSPRLGSGMDTQYF TRBV9 16 NA NA TRBJ2-3
TGTGCCAGCAGCCCTAGGTCAGCTGCGTTTCGCACAGATACGCAGTATTTT CASSPRSAAFRTDTQYF TRBV7-2 17 NA NA TRBJ2-3
TGTGCCAGTAGTATTCAGGGGATTAACACTGAAGCTTTCTTT CASSIQGINTEAFF TRBV19 14 NA NA TRBJ1-1
TGTGCCAGCAGGCCGACAGGGAACCACGAGCAGTACTTC CASRPTGNHEQYF TRBV12-3/TRBV12-4 13 NA TRBD1 TRBJ2-7
TGTGCCATCAGTGACCTTACCGGACTAGCGGGGGCCGGGGAGCTGTTTTTT CAISDLTGLAGAGELFF TRBV10-3 17 NA TRBD2 TRBJ2-2
TGTGCCAGCAGCTTAGGTAACAGAGACAATGAGCAGTTCTTC CASSLGNRDNEQFF TRBV7-8 14 once NA TRBJ2-1
TGTGCCAGCAGATCCCGGGACACCTACTACGAGCAGTACTTC CASRSRDTYYEQYF TRBV5-6 14 NA NA TRBJ2-7
TGTGCCAGTACCTTTCAGGGACAGGGGAGTGCTGAAGCTTTCTTT CASTFQGQGSAEAFF TRBV19 15 NA TRBD1 TRBJ1-1
TGTGCCAGCAGTGAACGGGGGGCAAAATGGACTAGCAGCAATGAGCAGTTCTTC CASSERGAKWTSSNEQFF TRBV2 18 NA TRBD2 TRBJ2-1
TGTGCCAGCAGTAGGGAACAGGGAACTGAAGCTTTCTTT CASSREQGTEAFF TRBV6-4 13 NA NA TRBJ1-1
TGTGCCAGCAGCCAAGGACTAGCGGGAGGGCCCCACGAGCAGTACTTC CASSQGLAGGPHEQYF TRBV5-6 16 NA TRBD2 TRBJ2-7
TGTGCCAGCAGCCAAGGAGGGGGCGAGCAGTACTTC CASSQGGGEQYF TRBV3-1/TRBV3-2 12 NA NA TRBJ2-7
TGTGCCAGCAGCCCTCTAGCGAGCACAGATACGCAGTATTTT CASSPLASTDTQYF TRBV6-4 14 NA NA TRBJ2-3
TGTGCCTGGAAGGGGATCGAGCAGTACTTC CAWKGIEQYF TRBV30 10 NA NA TRBJ2-7
TGTGCCAGCAGCTTGATTCTAGGGGGAAATTCACCCCTCCACTTT CASSLILGGNSPLHF TRBV5-5 15 NA NA TRBJ1-6
TGTGCCACCAGTGCTGAAACAGGGACCAACACTGAAGCTTTCTTT CATSAETGTNTEAFF TRBV24-1 15 NA NA TRBJ1-1
TGTGCCACCAGCAATAGCACGAGCTCCTATAATTCACCCCTCCACTTT CATSNSTSSYNSPLHF TRBV15 16 NA NA TRBJ1-6